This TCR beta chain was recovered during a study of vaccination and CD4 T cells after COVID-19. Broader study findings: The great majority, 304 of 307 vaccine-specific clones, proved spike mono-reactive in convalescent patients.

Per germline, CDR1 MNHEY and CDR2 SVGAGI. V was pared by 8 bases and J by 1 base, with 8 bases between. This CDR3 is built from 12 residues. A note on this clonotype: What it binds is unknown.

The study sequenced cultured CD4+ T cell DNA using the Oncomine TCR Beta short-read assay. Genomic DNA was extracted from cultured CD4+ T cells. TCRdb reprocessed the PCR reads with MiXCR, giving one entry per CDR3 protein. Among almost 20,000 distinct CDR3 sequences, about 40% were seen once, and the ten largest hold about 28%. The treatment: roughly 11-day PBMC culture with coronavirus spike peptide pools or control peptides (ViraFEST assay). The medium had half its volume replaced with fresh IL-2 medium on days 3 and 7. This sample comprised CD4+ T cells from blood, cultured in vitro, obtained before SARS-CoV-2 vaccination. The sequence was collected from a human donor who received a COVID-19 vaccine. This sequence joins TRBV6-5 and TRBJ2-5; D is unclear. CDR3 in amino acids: CASGFSQETQYF. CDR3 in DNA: TGTGCCAGCGGTTTTTCCCAAGAGACCCAGTACTTC.